Below, 9 T cell receptor beta chains from the same sample are listed, as sequenced in a study of T cell repertoires in cytomegalovirus infection. One entry per CDR3 protein, called by TCRdb with MiXCR from the reads. The sample includes 250,000 to 300,000 distinct CDR3 sequences, roughly 21% of them seen just once. These receptors' antigens are unknown. Specimen: cultured PBMCs, collected from culture after CMV antigen stimulation. All receptors derive from a human donor in good health (CMV status not recorded). Some clones in this sample may be carry-over from other donors' samples.

The J gene is TRBJ1-1, the V gene TRBV28; D is ambiguous. Germline CDR1 reads MDHEN; CDR2 reads SYDVKM. This CDR3 is 15 amino acids long. Trimming pared 8 bases from V and 1 base from J, leaving 17 bases between. Written as DNA, the CDR3 is TGTGCCAGCGGTTACACGGGGTCGGGGAACACTGAAGCTTTCTTT. Translation: CASGYTGSGNTEAFF.

The chain carries TRBV7-2 and TRBJ2-1; TRBD1 aligns across 7 bases. V trimming: 1 base; J trimming: 0 bases; junction bases outside the gene matches: 3. Germline CDR1 and CDR2: SGHTA and FQGNSA. The CDR3 is 16 residues long. In DNA form, the CDR3 reads TGTGCCAGCAGCTTAGTAGGGGGCTACTCCTACAATGAGCAGTTCTTC. It translates to CASSLVGGYSYNEQFF.

The rearrangement joins TRBV6-5 to TRBJ1-5; the D is unclear. Trimming removed 0 bases at V and 5 bases at J, with 5 bases between. CDR1 is MNHEY and CDR2 is SVGAGI in the germline V gene. This CDR3 has 13 amino acids. The CDR3 DNA reads as TGTGCCAGCAGTTACTCCGGAGATCAGCCCCAGCATTTT. Translation gives CASSYSGDQPQHF.

The chain carries TRBV19 and TRBJ1-5, with TRBD1 identical over 8 bases. Germline-derived CDR1 and CDR2 are LNHDA and SQIVND (reference sequence). Germline trimming cut 7 bases from V and 6 bases from J; bases unmatched to any gene: 14. This CDR3 contains 16 residues. CDR3 sequence reads: CASTDRGYPFGQPQHF. The CDR3 coding sequence is TGTGCCAGTACCGACAGGGGATACCCCTTCGGTCAGCCCCAGCATTTT.

Only a few counts were recorded for this clonotype. The chain is built from TRBV9 and TRBJ2-7, with D perhaps given as TRBD1 or TRBD2 (5 bases each). Germline loops: CDR1 SGDLS, CDR2 YYNGEE. V was cut by 4 bases and J by 5 bases, with 16 bases left in between. This CDR3 contains 14 residues. The CDR3: CASSLRGPRDEQYF. DNA of the CDR3: TGTGCCAGCAGCCTGCGCGGGCCCAGGGACGAGCAGTACTTC.

This clonotype was observed a few times. The rearrangement uses TRBV6-6 and TRBJ2-3, with 8 positions matching TRBD2. The CDR3 is 16 residues long. J gave up 2 bases and V 0 bases, and 4 bases lay outside the gene matches. Germline CDR1 reads MNHNY; CDR2 reads SVGAGI (reference sequence). This chain's CDR3 is CASSYSTSVSTDTQYF. DNA for the CDR3: TGTGCCAGCAGTTACTCGACTAGCGTTTCCACAGATACGCAGTATTTT.

The J gene is TRBJ1-5, the V gene TRBV6-2 or TRBV6-3; 9 nucleotides align to TRBD1. Germline V CDR1 and CDR2: MNHEY, SVGEGT. This CDR3 contains 15 residues. Trimming cost V 2 bases and J 9 bases; bases outside gene matches: 8. DNA of the CDR3: TGTGCCAGCAGTTACGCGGGACAGGGACCAGGGCCCCAGCATTTT. Translated: CASSYAGQGPGPQHF.

This clonotype turned up a few times. This rearrangement joins TRBV6-2 or TRBV6-3 to TRBJ2-6, with TRBD2 as a possible D gene (6 bases). Deletions cut 4 bases from V and 0 bases from J, with 13 bases between. This CDR3 has 17 residues. Looked up from germline, CDR1 is MNHEY and CDR2 is SVGEGT. The CDR3 DNA reads as TGTGCCAGCAGTTTTGGGACTGGGGACTCTGGGGCCAACGTCCTGACTTTC. This codes for CASSFGTGDSGANVLTF.

This clonotype showed up many times. V usage is TRBV28 and J usage is TRBJ2-5; tentatively, D is TRBD2 (7 bases). The germline V gene encodes CDR1 MDHEN and CDR2 SYDVKM. There are 13 residues in the CDR3. The germline V and J ends were trimmed by 5 bases and 5 bases, with 12 bases remaining between them. CDR3 in amino acids: CASSRGAGETQYF. In nucleotides, the CDR3 is TGTGCCAGCAGTCGGGGGGCGGGGGAGACCCAGTACTTC.